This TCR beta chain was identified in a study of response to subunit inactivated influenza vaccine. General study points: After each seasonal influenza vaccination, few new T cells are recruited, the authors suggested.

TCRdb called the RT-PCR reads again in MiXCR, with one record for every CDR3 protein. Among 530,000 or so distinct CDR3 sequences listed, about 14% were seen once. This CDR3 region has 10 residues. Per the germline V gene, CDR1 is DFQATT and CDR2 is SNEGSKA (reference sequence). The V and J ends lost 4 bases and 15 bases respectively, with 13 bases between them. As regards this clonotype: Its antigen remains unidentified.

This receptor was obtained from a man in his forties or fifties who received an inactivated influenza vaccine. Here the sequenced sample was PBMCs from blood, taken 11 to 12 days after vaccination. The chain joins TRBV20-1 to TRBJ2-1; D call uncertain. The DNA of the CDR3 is TGCAGTGCTATGACGGAGTCTACGTTCTTC. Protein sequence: CSAMTESTFF.